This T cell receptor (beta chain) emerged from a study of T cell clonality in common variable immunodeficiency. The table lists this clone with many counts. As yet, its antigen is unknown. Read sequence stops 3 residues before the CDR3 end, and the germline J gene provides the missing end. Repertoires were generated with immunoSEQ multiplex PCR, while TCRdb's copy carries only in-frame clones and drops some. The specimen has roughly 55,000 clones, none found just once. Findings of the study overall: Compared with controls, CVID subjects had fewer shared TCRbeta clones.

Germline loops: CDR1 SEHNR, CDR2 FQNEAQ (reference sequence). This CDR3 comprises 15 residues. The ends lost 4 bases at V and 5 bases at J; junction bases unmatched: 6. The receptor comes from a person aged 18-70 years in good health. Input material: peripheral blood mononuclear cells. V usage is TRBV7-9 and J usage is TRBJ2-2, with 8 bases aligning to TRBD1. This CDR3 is CASSSRTGRTGELFF. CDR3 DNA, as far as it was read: TGTGCCAGCAGCTCACGGACAGGGAGGACCGGGGAG.